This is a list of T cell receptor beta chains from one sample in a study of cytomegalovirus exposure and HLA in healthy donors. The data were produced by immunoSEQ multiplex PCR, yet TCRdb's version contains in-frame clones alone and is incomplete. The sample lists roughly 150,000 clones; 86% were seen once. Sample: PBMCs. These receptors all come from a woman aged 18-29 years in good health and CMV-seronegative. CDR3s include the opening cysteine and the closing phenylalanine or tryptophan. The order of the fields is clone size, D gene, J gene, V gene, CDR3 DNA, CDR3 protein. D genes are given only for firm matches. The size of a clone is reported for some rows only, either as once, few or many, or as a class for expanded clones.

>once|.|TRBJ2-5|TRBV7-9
TGTGCCAGCACGCCGCCCGGGGGGCTCCAAGAGACCCAGTACTTC
CASTPPGGLQETQYF
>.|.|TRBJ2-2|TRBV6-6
TGTGCCAGCAGTTACCCTAACCGGGGCACCGGGGAGCTGTTTTTT
CASSYPNRGTGELFF
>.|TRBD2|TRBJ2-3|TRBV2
TGTGCCAGCCGACTAGCGGGGGGGCTCGTCACAGATACGCAGTATTTT
CASRLAGGLVTDTQYF
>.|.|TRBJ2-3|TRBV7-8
TGTGCCAGCAGCTTAGCGCGTGGAGATACGCAGTATTTT
CASSLARGDTQYF
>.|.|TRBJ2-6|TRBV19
TGTGCCAGCAGGACAGACACTGGGGCCAACGTCCTGACTTTC
CASRTDTGANVLTF
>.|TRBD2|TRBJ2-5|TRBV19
TGTGCCAGTAGGGGTCGGGAGGGCCTTTGGGAGACCCAGTACTTC
CASRGREGLWETQYF
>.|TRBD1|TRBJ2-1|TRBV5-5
TGTGCCAGCAGCTTACAGGGGGCACAAACCTACAATGAGCAGTTCTTC
CASSLQGAQTYNEQFF
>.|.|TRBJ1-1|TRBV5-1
TGCGCCAGCAGCTTGCAGGATAACACTGAAGCTTTCTTT
CASSLQDNTEAFF
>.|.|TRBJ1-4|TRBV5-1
TGCGCCAGCAGCTTGGTAGGGGCAACTAATGAAAAACTGTTTTTT
CASSLVGATNEKLFF
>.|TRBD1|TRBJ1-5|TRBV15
TGTGCCACCAGCGGTACTTACAGGGGGCCGGGCAATCAGCCCCAGCATTTT
CATSGTYRGPGNQPQHF
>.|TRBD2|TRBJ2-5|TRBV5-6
TGTGCCAGTCGGGGGGGAAGAACGACCCAGTACTTC
CASRGGRTTQYF
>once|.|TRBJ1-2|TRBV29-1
TGCAGCGTTGAGATGTCTACTAACTATGGCTACACCTTC
CSVEMSTNYGYTF
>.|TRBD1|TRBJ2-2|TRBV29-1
TGCAGCGTTGAAGATCGGTACAGGGGAATCCCCGGGGAGCTGTTTTTT
CSVEDRYRGIPGELFF
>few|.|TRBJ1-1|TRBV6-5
TGTGCCAGCAGGCAGGGAGGATCTGGTGAAGCTTTCTTT
CASRQGGSGEAFF
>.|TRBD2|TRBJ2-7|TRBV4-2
TGTGCCAGCAACCCCGGGACTAGCGGGGGGGCTCACGAGCAGTACTTC
CASNPGTSGGAHEQYF
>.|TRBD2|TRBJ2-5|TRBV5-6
TGTGCCAGCAGCTTGGCGGGGGGGGAGACCCAGTACTTC
CASSLAGGETQYF
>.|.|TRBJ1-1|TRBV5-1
TGCGCCAGCAGCTTGGGAGGGAACACTGAAGCTTTCTTT
CASSLGGNTEAFF
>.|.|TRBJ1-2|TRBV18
TGTGCCAGCTCACCTTTAGAAAGAAACTATGGCTACACCTTC
CASSPLERNYGYTF
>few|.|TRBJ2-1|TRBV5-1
TGCGCCAGCAGCTTTCGCGGAGAGCAGTTCTTC
CASSFRGEQFF
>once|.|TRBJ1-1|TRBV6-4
TGTGCCAGCAGTGACAGCCTTGAGACTTTCTTT
CASSDSLETFF
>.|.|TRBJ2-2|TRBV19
TGTGCCAGTAGTTTGGGACTGCCTACCGGGGAGCTGTTTTTT
CASSLGLPTGELFF
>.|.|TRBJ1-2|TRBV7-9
TGTGCCGTACTTAGGGGAAACTATGGCTACACCTTC
CAVLRGNYGYTF
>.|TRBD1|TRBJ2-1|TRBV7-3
TGTGCCAGCAGCTTCGACAGGGGCGGTGTGAATGAGCAGTTCTTC
CASSFDRGGVNEQFF
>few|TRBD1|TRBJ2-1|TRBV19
TGTGCCAGTAGTGACCCTGGGACAGGGGGCAGGGATGAGCAGTTCTTC
CASSDPGTGGRDEQFF
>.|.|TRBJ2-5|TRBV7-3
TGTGCCAGCAGCCCCGCGGTAGGCCCCCGGGAGACCCAGTACTTC
CASSPAVGPRETQYF
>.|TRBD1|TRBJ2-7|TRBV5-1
TGCGCCAGCAGCTTTTCAGGGGGCTACGAGCAGTACTTC
CASSFSGGYEQYF
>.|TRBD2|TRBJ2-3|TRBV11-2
TGTGCCAGCAGCACCGAAATAGCGGGATCAGATACGCAGTATTTT
CASSTEIAGSDTQYF
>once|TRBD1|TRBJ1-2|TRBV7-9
TGTGCCAGCACCCCGACAGGGGGCAGTGGCTACACCTTC
CASTPTGGSGYTF
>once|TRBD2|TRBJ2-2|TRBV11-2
TGTGCCAGCAGCTTCGGGACTAGCGGGAGTTTCGGGGAGCTGTTTTTT
CASSFGTSGSFGELFF
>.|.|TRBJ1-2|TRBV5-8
TGTGCCAGCAGCCCTCCCCAGGGGACCCAGCACCTTTCGTCCGGCTACACCTTC
CASSPPQGTQHLSSGYTF
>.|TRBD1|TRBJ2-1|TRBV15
TGTGCCACCGGCCGGACAGGGGAGTACAATGAGCAGTTCTTC
CATGRTGEYNEQFF
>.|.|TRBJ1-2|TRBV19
TGTGCCAGTAGTATAGGGGCCGCATATGGCTACACCTTC
CASSIGAAYGYTF
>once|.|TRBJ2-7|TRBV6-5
TGTGCCAGCAGTCCCCGGGGCTACGAGCAGTACTTC
CASSPRGYEQYF
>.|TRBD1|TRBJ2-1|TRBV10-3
TGTGCCATCACCCTAGACAGGGATCGCAACAATGAGCAGTTCTTC
CAITLDRDRNNEQFF
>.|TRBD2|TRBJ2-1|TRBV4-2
TGTGCCAGCGCCCCACTAGCGGGAGGGCCGGGCAATGAGCAGTTCTTC
CASAPLAGGPGNEQFF
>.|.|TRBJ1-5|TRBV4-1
TGCGCCAGCAGCCACCTCCGGAATCAGCCCCAGCATTTT
CASSHLRNQPQHF
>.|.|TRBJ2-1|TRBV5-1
TGCGCCAGCAGCCCCGGGACTGCCGGAATTGGCAATGAGCAGTTCTTC
CASSPGTAGIGNEQFF
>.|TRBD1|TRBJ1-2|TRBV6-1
TGTGCCAGCAGTGAACCTGACAGGGGACGGGGGGGCTACACCTTC
CASSEPDRGRGGYTF
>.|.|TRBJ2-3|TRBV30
TGTGCCTGGAGTGTTAGGGAGGTGACAGATACGCAGTATTTT
CAWSVREVTDTQYF
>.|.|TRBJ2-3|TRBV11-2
TGTGCCAGCAGCTTAGTACTTACAGATACGCAGTATTTT
CASSLVLTDTQYF
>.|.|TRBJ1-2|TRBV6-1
TGTGCCACCCGTAGACAGGCCTATGGCTACACCTTC
CATRRQAYGYTF
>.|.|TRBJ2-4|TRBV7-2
TGTGCCAGCAGCCCTCCGTATAGCAAAAACATTCAGTACTTC
CASSPPYSKNIQYF
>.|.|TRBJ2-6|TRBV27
TGTGCCAGCACCGTTCTCCCCGTTAGGGCCAACGTCCTGACTTTC
CASTVLPVRANVLTF
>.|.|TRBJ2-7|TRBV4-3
TGCGCCAGCAGCCAAGCAGGGTTGGGAACCTACGAGCAGTACTTC
CASSQAGLGTYEQYF
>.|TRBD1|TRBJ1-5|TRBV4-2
TGTGCCAGCAGCCAATTAGGGACAGCGAGTCAGCCCCAGCATTTT
CASSQLGTASQPQHF
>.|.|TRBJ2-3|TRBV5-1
TGCGCCAGCAGCTCGTACTATCGCACAGATACGCAGTATTTT
CASSSYYRTDTQYF
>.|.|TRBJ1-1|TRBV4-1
TGCGCCAGCAGCCAAGGTCGCGGGGGTTGGGCTGAAGCTTTCTTT
CASSQGRGGWAEAFF
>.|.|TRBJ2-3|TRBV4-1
TGCGCCAGCAGCCTAACCCCTTGGCGGAGGTATACGCAGTATTTT
CASSLTPWRRYTQYF
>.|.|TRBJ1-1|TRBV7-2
TGTGCCAGCAGCCTAGTTAAAGGGGATCTGAACACTGAAGCTTTCTTT
CASSLVKGDLNTEAFF
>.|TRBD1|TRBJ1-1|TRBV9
TGTGCCAGCAGCGTAGGGACAGGGGGCACTGAAGCTTTCTTT
CASSVGTGGTEAFF
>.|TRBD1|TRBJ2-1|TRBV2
TGTGCCAGCACCTCACAGGGGGCGAATGAGCAGTTCTTC
CASTSQGANEQFF
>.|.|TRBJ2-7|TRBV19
TGTGCCAGTAGTGCCAATAGGGGCTATTCCTACGAGCAGTACTTC
CASSANRGYSYEQYF
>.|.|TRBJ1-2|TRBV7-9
TGTGCCAGCAGCTTAGGAGCGGACAGCTATGGCTACACCTTC
CASSLGADSYGYTF
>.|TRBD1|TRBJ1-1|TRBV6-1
TGTGCCAGCAGCTGGTTGACAGGGGACACTGAAGCTTTCTTT
CASSWLTGDTEAFF